One sample yielded the 7 T cell receptor beta chains listed below, sequenced in a study of blood T cell repertoires in COVID-19. The method was immunoSEQ multiplex PCR; TCRdb's version includes in-frame clones alone and lacks a portion of them. The table includes 200,000 or so clones, roughly 80% detected once. The specimen sequenced was peripheral blood. All receptors come from a man aged 55 to 70 with active or convalescent COVID-19.

This clone was recorded at least ten times. The rearrangement links TRBV7-2 to TRBJ2-7; 7 bases are shared with TRBD2. Germline V gene sequence: CDR1 SGHTA, CDR2 FQGNSA. CDR3 length equals 14 residues. With V trimmed by 5 bases and J by 5 bases, 9 bases remained unmatched. This CDR3 is CASSRDGRLDEQYF. CDR3 nucleotide sequence: TGTGCCAGCAGCAGGGACGGGAGGCTCGACGAGCAGTACTTC.

The genes are TRBV24-1 and TRBJ2-7; weak D call: TRBD2 (7 bases). This CDR3 spans 14 amino acids. The germline gives CDR1 KGHDR, CDR2 SFDVKD. The V gene lost 5 bases and the J gene lost 2 bases, with 12 bases spanning the gap. This CDR3 is CATSGRGGPYEQYF. In DNA, the CDR3 is TGTGCCACCAGTGGGAGGGGGGGGCCCTACGAGCAGTACTTC.

V gene TRBV7-2 combines with J gene TRBJ2-2; 7 bases line up with TRBD1. The ends lost 4 bases at V and 3 bases at J; junction bases unmatched: 5. From germline, CDR1 is SGHTA and CDR2 FQGNSA. The CDR3 length is 15 residues. This CDR3 is CASSSRQGDTGELFF. CDR3 DNA sequence: TGTGCCAGCAGCTCCCGGCAGGGGGACACCGGGGAGCTGTTTTTT.

This clone was seen a handful of times. This chain uses TRBV10-3 with TRBJ1-4; weak D call: TRBD1 (5 bases). V lost 10 bases to trimming and J lost 7 bases, with 19 bases between them. The CDR3 is made up of 14 amino acids. Per the germline V gene, CDR1 is ENHRY and CDR2 is SYGVKD. In DNA form, the CDR3 reads TGTGCCACCGAGCCGGAACAGGAAAGTGAAAAACTGTTTTTT. This gives the protein CATEPEQESEKLFF.

The rearrangement links TRBV5-1 to TRBJ1-6; maybe TRBD1 (6 bases). Per germline, CDR1 SGHRS and CDR2 YFSETQ. V dropped 4 bases and J dropped 7 bases, with 15 bases sitting between them. The CDR3 is made up of 15 amino acids. CDR3 sequence (DNA): TGCGCCAGCAGCCAAGAAGGACAGCCCAATTCACCCCTCCACTTT. Its translation is CASSQEGQPNSPLHF. The variable domain in full, with the rest retrieved from reference TRBV5-1 and TRBJ1-6, is KAGVTQTPRYLIKTRGQQVTLSCSPISGHRSVSWYQQTPGQGLQFLFEYFSETQRNKGNFPGRFSGRQFSNSRSEMNVSTLELGDSALYLCASSQEGQPNSPLHFGNGTRLTVT.

This clone has only a few counts. The rearrangement links TRBV18 to TRBJ1-2; 7 bases are a match to TRBD1. The CDR3 runs 14 residues. V trimming: 3 bases; J trimming: 3 bases; junction bases outside the gene matches: 4. Germline V lookup: CDR1 KGHSH, CDR2 LQKENI. The CDR3 is CASSPRDRDYGYTF. The CDR3 DNA follows: TGTGCCAGCTCACCCCGGGACAGAGACTATGGCTACACCTTC.

This chain joins TRBV7-2 and TRBJ2-5; maybe TRBD2 (6 bases). Germline-derived CDR1 and CDR2 are SGHTA and FQGNSA. Trimming stripped 11 bases from V and 5 bases from J, with 18 bases between. The CDR3 contains 13 residues. CDR3 nucleotides: TGTGCCGAGGTCGGGAGAACGGAGGAGACCCAGTACTTC. Its translation: CAEVGRTEETQYF.